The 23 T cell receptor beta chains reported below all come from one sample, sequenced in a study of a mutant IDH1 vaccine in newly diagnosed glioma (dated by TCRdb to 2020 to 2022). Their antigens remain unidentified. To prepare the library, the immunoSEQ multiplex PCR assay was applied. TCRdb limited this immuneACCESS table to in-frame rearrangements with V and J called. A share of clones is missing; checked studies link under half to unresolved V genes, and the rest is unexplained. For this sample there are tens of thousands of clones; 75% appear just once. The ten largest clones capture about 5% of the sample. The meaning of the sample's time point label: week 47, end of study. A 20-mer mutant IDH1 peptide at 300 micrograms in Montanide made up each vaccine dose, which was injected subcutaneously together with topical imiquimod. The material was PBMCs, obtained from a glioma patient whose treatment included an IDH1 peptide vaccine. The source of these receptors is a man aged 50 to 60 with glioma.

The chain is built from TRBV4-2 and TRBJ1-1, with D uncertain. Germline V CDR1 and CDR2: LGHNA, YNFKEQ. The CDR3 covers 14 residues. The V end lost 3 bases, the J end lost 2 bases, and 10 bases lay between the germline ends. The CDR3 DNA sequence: TGTGCCAGCAGCCAGACGACACTTAACACTGAAGCTTTCTTT. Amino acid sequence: CASSQTTLNTEAFF.

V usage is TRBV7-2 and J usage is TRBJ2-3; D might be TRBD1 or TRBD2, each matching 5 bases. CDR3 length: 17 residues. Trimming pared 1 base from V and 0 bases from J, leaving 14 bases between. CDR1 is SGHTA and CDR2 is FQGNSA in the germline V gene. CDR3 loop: CASSLGRDRSSTDTQYF. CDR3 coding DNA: TGTGCCAGCAGCTTAGGCAGGGACCGCTCTAGCACAGATACGCAGTATTTT.

CDR3 DNA: TGTGCCAGCAGTCCCGTAGGGGGGGACGGAGAGACCCAGTACTTC. This sequence encodes CASSPVGGDGETQYF. This rearrangement joins TRBV27 to TRBJ2-5, with D possibly matching TRBD2 (7 bases). Germline V CDR1 and CDR2: MNHEY, SMNVEV (reference sequence). The V end was cut by 5 bases, the J end by 4 bases, with 17 bases between. CDR3 length equals 15 residues.

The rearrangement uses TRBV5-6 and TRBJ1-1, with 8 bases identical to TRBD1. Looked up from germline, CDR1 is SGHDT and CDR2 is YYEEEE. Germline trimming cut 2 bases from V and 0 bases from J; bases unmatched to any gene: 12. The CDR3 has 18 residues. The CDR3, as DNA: TGTGCCAGCAGCTTAATAACAGGACAGGGTTCCCTGAACACTGAAGCTTTCTTT. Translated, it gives CASSLITGQGSLNTEAFF.

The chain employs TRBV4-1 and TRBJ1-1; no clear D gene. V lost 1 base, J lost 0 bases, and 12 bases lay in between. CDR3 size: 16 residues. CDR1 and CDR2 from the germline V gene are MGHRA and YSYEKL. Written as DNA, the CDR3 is TGCGCCAGCAGCCAAGGGAATCCCTTTGTGAACACTGAAGCTTTCTTT. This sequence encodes CASSQGNPFVNTEAFF.

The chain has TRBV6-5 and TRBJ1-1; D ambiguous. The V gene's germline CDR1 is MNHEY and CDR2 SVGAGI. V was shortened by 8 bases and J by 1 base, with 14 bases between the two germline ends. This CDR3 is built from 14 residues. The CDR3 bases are TGTGCCAGCCAGTTACTTAGGCAGAACACTGAAGCTTTCTTT. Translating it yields CASQLLRQNTEAFF.

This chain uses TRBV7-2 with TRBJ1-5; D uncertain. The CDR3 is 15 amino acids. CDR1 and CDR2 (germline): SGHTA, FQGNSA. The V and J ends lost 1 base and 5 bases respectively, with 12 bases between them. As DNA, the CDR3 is TGTGCCAGCAGCTTAGATTGGAGTACAGATCAGCCCCAGCATTTT. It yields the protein CASSLDWSTDQPQHF.

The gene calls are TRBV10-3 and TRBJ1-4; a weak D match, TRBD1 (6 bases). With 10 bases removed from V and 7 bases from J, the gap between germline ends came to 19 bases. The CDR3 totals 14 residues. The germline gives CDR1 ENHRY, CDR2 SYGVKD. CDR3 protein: CATRPGGGGEKLFF. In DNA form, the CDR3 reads TGTGCCACTCGGCCCGGGGGCGGTGGTGAAAAACTGTTTTTT.

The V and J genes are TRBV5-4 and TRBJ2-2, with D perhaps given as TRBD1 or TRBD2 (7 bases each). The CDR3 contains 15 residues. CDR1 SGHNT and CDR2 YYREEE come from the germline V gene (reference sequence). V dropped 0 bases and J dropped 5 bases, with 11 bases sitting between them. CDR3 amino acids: CASSLGQGGTGELFF. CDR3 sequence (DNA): TGTGCCAGCAGCTTGGGGCAGGGGGGGACCGGGGAGCTGTTTTTT.

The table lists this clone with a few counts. In DNA, the CDR3 is TGTGCCAGCAGTGAAAGTTGGGCGCCTTCTGGAAACACCATATATTTT. It is translated as CASSESWAPSGNTIYF. The gene calls are TRBV2 and TRBJ1-3; D gene uncertain. This CDR3 spans 16 amino acids. Germline-derived CDR1 and CDR2 are SNHLY and FYNNEI. The V gene lost 2 bases and the J gene lost 1 base, with 12 bases spanning the gap.

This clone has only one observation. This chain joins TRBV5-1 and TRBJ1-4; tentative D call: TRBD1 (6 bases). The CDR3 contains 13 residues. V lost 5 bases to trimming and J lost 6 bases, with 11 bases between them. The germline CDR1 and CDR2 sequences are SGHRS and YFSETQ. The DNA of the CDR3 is TGCGCCAGCAGTCTGGACAGAGATGAAAAACTGTTTTTT. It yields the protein CASSLDRDEKLFF.

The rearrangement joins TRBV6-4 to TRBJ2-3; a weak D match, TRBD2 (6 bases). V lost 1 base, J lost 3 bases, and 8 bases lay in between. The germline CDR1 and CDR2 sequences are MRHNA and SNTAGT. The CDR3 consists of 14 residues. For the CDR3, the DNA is TGTGCCAGCAGTGACTTGGCGGGGACAGATACGCAGTATTTT. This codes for CASSDLAGTDTQYF.

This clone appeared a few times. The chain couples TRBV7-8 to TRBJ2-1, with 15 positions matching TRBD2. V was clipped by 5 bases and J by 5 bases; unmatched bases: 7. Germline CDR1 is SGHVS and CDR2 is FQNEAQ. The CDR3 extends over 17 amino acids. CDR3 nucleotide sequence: TGTGCCAGCAGCCCCAGGACTAGCGGGGGGGTAAACAATGAGCAGTTCTTC. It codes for CASSPRTSGGVNNEQFF.

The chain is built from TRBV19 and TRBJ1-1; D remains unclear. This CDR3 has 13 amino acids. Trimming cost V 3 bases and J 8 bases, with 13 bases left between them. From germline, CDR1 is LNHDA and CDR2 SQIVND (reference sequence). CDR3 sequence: CASSMGRGTEAFF. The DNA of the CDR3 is TGTGCCAGTAGTATGGGCAGAGGTACCGAAGCTTTCTTT.

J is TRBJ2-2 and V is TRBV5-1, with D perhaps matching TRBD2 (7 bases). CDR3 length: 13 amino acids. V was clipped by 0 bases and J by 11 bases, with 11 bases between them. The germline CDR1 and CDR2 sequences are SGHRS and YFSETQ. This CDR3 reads CASSLAGEGELFF. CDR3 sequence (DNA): TGCGCCAGCAGCTTGGCAGGGGAGGGCGAGCTGTTTTTT.

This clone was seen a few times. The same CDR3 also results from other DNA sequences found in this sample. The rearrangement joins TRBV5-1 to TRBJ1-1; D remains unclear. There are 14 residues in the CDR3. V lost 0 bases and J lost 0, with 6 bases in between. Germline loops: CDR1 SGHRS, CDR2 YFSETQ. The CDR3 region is CASSLDGMNTEAFF. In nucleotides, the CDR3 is TGCGCCAGCAGCTTGGACGGCATGAACACTGAAGCTTTCTTT.

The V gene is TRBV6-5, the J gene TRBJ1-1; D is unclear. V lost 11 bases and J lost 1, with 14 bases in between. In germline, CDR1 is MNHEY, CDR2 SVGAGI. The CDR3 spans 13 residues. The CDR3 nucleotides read TGTGCCGCTATGGTGCAGTCGAACACTGAAGCTTTCTTT. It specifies CAAMVQSNTEAFF.

Here the CDR3 reads CASSLVPIIYGYTF. The CDR3 DNA reads as TGTGCCAGCAGCTTAGTCCCCATCATCTATGGCTACACCTTC. The chain carries TRBV7-9 and TRBJ1-2, with no clear D. With 1 base removed from V and 4 bases from J, the gap between germline ends came to 10 bases. The CDR3 is made up of 14 amino acids. The germline gives CDR1 SEHNR, CDR2 FQNEAQ (reference sequence).

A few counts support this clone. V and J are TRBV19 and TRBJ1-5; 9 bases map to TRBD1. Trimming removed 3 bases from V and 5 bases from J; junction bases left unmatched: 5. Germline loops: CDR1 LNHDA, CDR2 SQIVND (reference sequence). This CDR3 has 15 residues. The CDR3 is CASSIRTGEYQPQHF. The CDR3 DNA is TGTGCCAGTAGTATCCGGACAGGGGAGTATCAGCCCCAGCATTTT.

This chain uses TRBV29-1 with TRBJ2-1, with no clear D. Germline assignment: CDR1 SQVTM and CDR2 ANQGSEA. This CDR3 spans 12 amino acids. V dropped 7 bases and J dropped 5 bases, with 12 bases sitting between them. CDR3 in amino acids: CSDRTVDNEQFF. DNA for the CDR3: TGCAGCGACCGGACGGTGGACAATGAGCAGTTCTTC.

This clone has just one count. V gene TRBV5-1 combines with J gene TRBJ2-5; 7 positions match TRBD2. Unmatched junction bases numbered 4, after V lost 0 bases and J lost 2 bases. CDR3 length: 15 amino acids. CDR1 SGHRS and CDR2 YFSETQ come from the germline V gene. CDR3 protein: CASSLVRGSQETQYF. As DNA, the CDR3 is TGCGCCAGCAGCTTGGTGCGGGGGTCTCAAGAGACCCAGTACTTC.

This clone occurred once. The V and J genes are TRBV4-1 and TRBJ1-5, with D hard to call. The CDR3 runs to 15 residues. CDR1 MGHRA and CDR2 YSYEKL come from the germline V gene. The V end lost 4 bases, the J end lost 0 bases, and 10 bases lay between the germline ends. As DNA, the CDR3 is TGCGCCAGCAGCCCCGTCCAACCTAGCAATCAGCCCCAGCATTTT. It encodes CASSPVQPSNQPQHF.

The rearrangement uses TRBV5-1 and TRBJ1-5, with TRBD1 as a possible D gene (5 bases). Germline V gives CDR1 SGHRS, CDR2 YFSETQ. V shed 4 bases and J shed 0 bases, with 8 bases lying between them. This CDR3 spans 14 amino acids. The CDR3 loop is CASSVGDSNQPQHF. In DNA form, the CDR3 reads TGCGCCAGCAGCGTGGGGGATAGCAATCAGCCCCAGCATTTT.